Following are 12 T cell receptor beta chains from one sample sequenced in a study of STAT5B mutations in CD4+ large granular lymphocyte leukemia. Sequencing used immunoSEQ multiplex PCR; TCRdb keeps in-frame clones, though not all of them. The sample lists fewer than 7,500 clones, around four fifths seen once, with roughly 60% in the top ten. What was sequenced was PBMCs. These receptors were collected from a man older than 75 with CD4+ T-cell large granular lymphocyte leukemia.

The chain joins TRBV7-9 to TRBJ1-4; D is possibly TRBD1 (5 bases). The CDR3 totals 15 residues. Trimming left V 5 bases short and J 3 bases short, with 13 bases between. In germline, CDR1 is SEHNR, CDR2 FQNEAQ (reference sequence). CDR3 coding DNA: TGTGCCAGCAGCCCCAGGGTGTGGGCTAATGAAAAACTGTTTTTT. Translating gives CASSPRVWANEKLFF.

The V call is TRBV6-1, the J call TRBJ2-3; maybe TRBD1 (5 bases). This CDR3 contains 15 residues. Germline V gene sequence: CDR1 MNHNS, CDR2 SASEGT. V shed 4 bases and J shed 2 bases, with 13 bases lying between them. CDR3 residues: CASSVNRLLTDTQYF. For the CDR3, the DNA is TGTGCCAGCAGTGTGAACAGGTTGCTCACAGATACGCAGTATTTT.

The V call is TRBV10-1, the J call TRBJ2-1; D gene ambiguous. The CDR3 is 13 amino acids. Germline V lookup: CDR1 WNHNN, CDR2 SYGVQD (reference sequence). Trimming pared 1 base from V and 5 bases from J, leaving 6 bases between. CDR3 sequence reads: CASSEFLDNEQFF. DNA for the CDR3: TGCGCCAGCAGTGAGTTCTTGGACAATGAGCAGTTCTTC.

This chain connects TRBV7-2 to TRBJ2-1, with 9 bases identical to TRBD2. Trimming cost V 2 bases and J 7 bases; bases outside gene matches: 12. The CDR3 length is 17 residues. In germline, CDR1 is SGHTA, CDR2 FQGNSA. CDR3 in DNA: TGTGCCAGCAGCTTACTAGCGGGAACACGTAGGCGGAATGAGCAGTTCTTC. Translated, it gives CASSLLAGTRRRNEQFF.

The chain recombines TRBV4-2 with TRBJ1-1; the D gene is possibly TRBD1 (5 bases). Germline V gene lookup returns CDR1 LGHNA and CDR2 YNFKEQ. The length of the CDR3 is 14 residues. V shed 1 base and J shed 2 bases, with 8 bases lying between them. In nucleotides, the CDR3 is TGTGCCAGCAGCCAAGGCGGGACCAACACTGAAGCTTTCTTT. It translates to CASSQGGTNTEAFF.

This clone has more than one count but fewer than ten. The gene calls are TRBV6-5 and TRBJ2-7; weak D call: TRBD1 (6 bases). V lost 6 bases, J lost 0 bases, and 9 bases lay in between. The CDR3 contains 13 residues. Germline CDR1 reads MNHEY; CDR2 reads SVGAGI. CDR3 amino acids: CASRDRGSYEQYF. The CDR3 DNA sequence: TGTGCCAGCAGGGACAGAGGCTCCTACGAGCAGTACTTC.

This chain uses TRBV28 with TRBJ2-6; weak D call: TRBD2 (6 bases). The CDR3 runs to 17 residues. The germline V gene encodes CDR1 MDHEN and CDR2 SYDVKM. Trimming left V 7 bases short and J 0 bases short, with 16 bases between. This CDR3 reads CASTAGLMFSGANVLTF. CDR3 nucleotides: TGTGCCAGCACCGCGGGGTTAATGTTCTCTGGGGCCAACGTCCTGACTTTC.

This clone is labeled as medium-sized. This chain links TRBV7-6 with TRBJ1-1; D possibly corresponds to TRBD1 (5 bases). The germline V and J ends were trimmed by 5 bases and 3 bases, with 10 bases remaining between them. The CDR3 has 13 residues. The germline gives CDR1 SGHVS, CDR2 FNYEAQ. CDR3 sequence (DNA): TGTGCCAGCAGCCCTGACAGCTACACTGAAGCTTTCTTT. Protein: CASSPDSYTEAFF.

In its sample, this clone was seen once. V is TRBV5-1 and J is TRBJ2-5; 9 nucleotides agree with TRBD1. CDR1 SGHRS and CDR2 YFSETQ come from the germline V gene. The CDR3 is made up of 15 amino acids. V lost 4 bases and J lost 5; bases outside the gene matches: 9. CDR3 in DNA: TGCGCCAGCAGCCCCTCACAGGGGGCGGGGGAGACCCAGTACTTC. Amino acids: CASSPSQGAGETQYF.

The chain has TRBV2 and TRBJ2-4; perhaps TRBD1 as D (8 bases). Germline V CDR1 and CDR2: SNHLY, FYNNEI. Trimming took off 5 bases at V and 6 bases at J, with 17 bases between the two ends. CDR3 size: 15 residues. CDR3 residues: CASSSDRGGGNIQYF. CDR3 nucleotide sequence: TGTGCCAGCAGTTCTGACAGGGGAGGGGGAAACATTCAGTACTTC.

This chain uses TRBV9 with TRBJ2-6; a possible D gene is TRBD2 (6 bases). Germline CDR1 is SGDLS and CDR2 is YYNGEE. Trimming removed 3 bases from V and 9 bases from J, with 10 bases in between. The CDR3 totals 13 residues. CDR3 nucleotides: TGTGCCAGCAGCGGCGGGGCCAACAACGTCCTGACTTTC. Translation: CASSGGANNVLTF.

A word on this clone: The junction departs from germline at one end; a sequencing error may be responsible. The same CDR3 arises from other DNA sequences in this sample as well. The chain combines TRBV4-1 with TRBJ1-4, with D perhaps TRBD1 (5 bases). This CDR3 region has 15 residues. Germline CDR1 is MGHRA and CDR2 is YSYEKL. CDR3 coding DNA: TGCGCCAGCAGCCAAGGATCTGCCCGGGGCGAAAAACTGTTCTTT. Translating it yields CASSQGSARGEKLFF.